This TCR beta chain comes out of a study of blood T cells in healthy people across ages. The CDR3 consists of 15 residues. V lost 4 bases and J lost 0, with 13 bases in between. The germline gives CDR1 SGDLS, CDR2 YYNGEE. This clonotype was observed a few times. Its antigen is not identified. The study, taken as a whole, reports: Significant beta diversity loss was already apparent by age approximately 40, declining roughly linearly. Diversity was higher, and naive CD4+ cells more numerous, in long-lived donors than in aged donors.

Caucasian, healthy and from Russia, the donors were aged between 6 and 90. Approximately 9.1 milliliters was the volume of peripheral blood drawn from each donor. Sample-barcoded 5' priming and a J-beta primer mix drove a second PCR of about 6 to 11 cycles. Using its own MiXCR run on the 5' RACE reads, TCRdb lists one record per CDR3 protein. The repertoire has some 1.5 million distinct CDR3 sequences, 35% to 45% of them found once; the top ten carry about 3.8%. The rearrangement uses TRBV9 and TRBJ1-2; the D gene is possibly TRBD1 (6 bases). The sequenced sample consisted of blood. The receptor comes from a young woman in good health. For the CDR3, the DNA is TGTGCCAGCAGCTCCTGGACAGCTACTAACTATGGCTACACCTTC. This encodes CASSSWTATNYGYTF.